The 3 T cell receptor beta chains reported below all come from one sample, sequenced in a study of blood T cell repertoires in COVID-19. Assay used: immunoSEQ multiplex PCR; TCRdb lists only in-frame clones, some missing. The repertoire holds 150,000 to 200,000 clones, approximately 86% seen once, with 2.1% in the top ten. Sequenced sample: peripheral blood. Every receptor here comes from a man in his 70s with active or convalescent COVID-19.

The chain recombines TRBV5-6 with TRBJ2-2, with D possibly matching TRBD2 (5 bases). V was pared by 4 bases and J by 5 bases, with 15 bases between. From germline, CDR1 is SGHDT and CDR2 YYEEEE. The CDR3 length is 15 residues. The CDR3 spells CASSHLALGTGELFF. The CDR3 DNA is TGTGCCAGCAGCCATCTAGCTCTGGGAACCGGGGAGCTGTTTTTT.

The chain links TRBV19 to TRBJ1-4; D gene ambiguous. V lost 1 base, J lost 8 bases, and 20 bases lay in between. The CDR3 loop spans 17 amino acids. Germline V gene lookup returns CDR1 LNHDA and CDR2 SQIVND (reference sequence). The CDR3 here is CASSIGRRGGSSEKLFF. The CDR3 region has the DNA TGTGCCAGTAGTATAGGTCGGCGGGGAGGGAGCAGCGAAAAACTGTTTTTT.

The rearrangement uses TRBV4-3 and TRBJ2-1; TRBD2 aligns across 9 bases. The germline V gene encodes CDR1 LGHNA and CDR2 YSLEER. CDR3 length: 14 residues. Trimming took 1 base from V and 12 from J; bases not matched to a gene: 7. The CDR3 nucleotides read TGCGCCAGCAGCCAAGCTGGAGCGGGAGGAGCGCAGTTCTTC. The encoded protein is CASSQAGAGGAQFF.